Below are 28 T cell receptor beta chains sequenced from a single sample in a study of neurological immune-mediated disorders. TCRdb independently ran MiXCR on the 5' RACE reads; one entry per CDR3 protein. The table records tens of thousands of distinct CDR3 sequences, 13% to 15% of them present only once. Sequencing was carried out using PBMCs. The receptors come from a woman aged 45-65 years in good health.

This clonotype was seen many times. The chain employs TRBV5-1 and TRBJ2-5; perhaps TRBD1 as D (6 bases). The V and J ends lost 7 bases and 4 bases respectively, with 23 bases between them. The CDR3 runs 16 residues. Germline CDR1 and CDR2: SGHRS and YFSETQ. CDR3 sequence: CASSIIPQGKGETQYF. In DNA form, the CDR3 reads TGCGCCAGCTCCATTATCCCCCAGGGGAAGGGAGAGACCCAGTACTTC.

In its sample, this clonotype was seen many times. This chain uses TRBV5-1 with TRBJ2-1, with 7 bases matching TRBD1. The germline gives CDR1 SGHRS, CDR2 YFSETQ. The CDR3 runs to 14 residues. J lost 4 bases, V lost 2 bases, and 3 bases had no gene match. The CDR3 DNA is TGCGCCAGCAGCTTCCTACAGGGGTACAATGAGCAGTTCTTC. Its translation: CASSFLQGYNEQFF.

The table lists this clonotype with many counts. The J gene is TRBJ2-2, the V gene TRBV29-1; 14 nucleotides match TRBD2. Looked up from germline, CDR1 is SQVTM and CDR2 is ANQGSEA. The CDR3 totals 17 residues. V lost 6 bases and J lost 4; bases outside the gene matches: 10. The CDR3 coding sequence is TGCAGCGTGGGCGGGACTAGCGGGAGTGATGGCACCGGGGAGCTGTTTTTT. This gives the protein CSVGGTSGSDGTGELFF.

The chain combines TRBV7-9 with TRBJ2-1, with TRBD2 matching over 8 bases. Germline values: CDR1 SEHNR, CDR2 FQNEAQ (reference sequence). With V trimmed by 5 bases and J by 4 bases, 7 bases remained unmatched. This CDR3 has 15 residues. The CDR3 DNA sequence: TGTGCCAGCAGCCTCGGACTAGCTGAATACAATGAGCAGTTCTTC. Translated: CASSLGLAEYNEQFF.

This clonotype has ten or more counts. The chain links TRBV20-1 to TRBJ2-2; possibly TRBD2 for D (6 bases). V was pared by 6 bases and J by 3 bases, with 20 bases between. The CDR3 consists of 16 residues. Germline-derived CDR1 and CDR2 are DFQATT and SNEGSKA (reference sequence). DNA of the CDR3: TGCAGTGCCCGCCTAGCGAGACTAGGAGACACCGGGGAGCTGTTTTTT. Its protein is CSARLARLGDTGELFF.

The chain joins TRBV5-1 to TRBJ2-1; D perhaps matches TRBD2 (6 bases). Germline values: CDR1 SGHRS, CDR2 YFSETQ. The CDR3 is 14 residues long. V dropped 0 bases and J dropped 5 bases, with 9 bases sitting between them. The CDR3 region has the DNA TGCGCCAGCAGCTTGGATAGCGGTAACAATGAGCAGTTCTTC. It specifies CASSLDSGNNEQFF. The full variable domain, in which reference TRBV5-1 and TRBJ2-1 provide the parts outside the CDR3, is KAGVTQTPRYLIKTRGQQVTLSCSPISGHRSVSWYQQTPGQGLQFLFEYFSETQRNKGNFPGRFSGRQFSNSRSEMNVSTLELGDSALYLCASSLDSGNNEQFFGPGTRLTVL.

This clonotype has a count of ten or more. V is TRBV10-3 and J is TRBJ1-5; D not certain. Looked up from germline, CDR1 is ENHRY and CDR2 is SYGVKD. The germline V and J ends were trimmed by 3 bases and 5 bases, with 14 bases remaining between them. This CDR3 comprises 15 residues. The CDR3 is CAISDPNSGYQPQHF. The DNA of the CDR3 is TGTGCCATCAGTGACCCTAACAGTGGGTATCAGCCCCAGCATTTT.

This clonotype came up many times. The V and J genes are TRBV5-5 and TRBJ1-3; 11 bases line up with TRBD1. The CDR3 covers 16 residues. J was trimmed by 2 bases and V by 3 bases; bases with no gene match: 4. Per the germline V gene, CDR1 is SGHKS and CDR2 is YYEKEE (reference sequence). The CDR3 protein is CASSSGQGATGNTIYF. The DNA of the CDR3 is TGTGCCAGCAGCTCCGGACAGGGGGCTACTGGAAACACCATATATTTT.

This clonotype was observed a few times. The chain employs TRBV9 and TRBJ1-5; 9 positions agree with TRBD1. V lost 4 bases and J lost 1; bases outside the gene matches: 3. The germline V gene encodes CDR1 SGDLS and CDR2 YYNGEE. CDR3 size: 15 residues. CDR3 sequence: CASSWTGDSNQPQHF. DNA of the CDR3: TGTGCCAGCAGCTGGACAGGGGACAGCAATCAGCCCCAGCATTTT.

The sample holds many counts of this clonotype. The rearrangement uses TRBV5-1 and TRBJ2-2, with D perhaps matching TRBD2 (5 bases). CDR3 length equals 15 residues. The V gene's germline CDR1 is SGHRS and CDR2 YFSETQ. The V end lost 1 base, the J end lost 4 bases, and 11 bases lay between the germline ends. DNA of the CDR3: TGCGCCAGCAGCTTGAAGGAGGCGGGCACCGGGGAGCTGTTTTTT. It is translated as CASSLKEAGTGELFF.

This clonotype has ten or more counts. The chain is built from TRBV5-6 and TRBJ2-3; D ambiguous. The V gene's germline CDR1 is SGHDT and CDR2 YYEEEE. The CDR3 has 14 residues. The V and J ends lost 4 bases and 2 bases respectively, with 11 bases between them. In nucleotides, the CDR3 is TGTGCCAGCAGCGTGGGCGGACCCACAGATACGCAGTATTTT. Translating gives CASSVGGPTDTQYF.

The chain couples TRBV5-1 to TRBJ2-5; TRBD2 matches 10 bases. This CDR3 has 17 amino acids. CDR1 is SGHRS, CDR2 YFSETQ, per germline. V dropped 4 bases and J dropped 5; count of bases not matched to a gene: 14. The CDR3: CASSRGGYGTSEETQYF. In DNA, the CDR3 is TGCGCCAGCAGCCGCGGCGGATACGGGACTAGCGAGGAGACCCAGTACTTC. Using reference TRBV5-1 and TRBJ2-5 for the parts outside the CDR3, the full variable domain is KAGVTQTPRYLIKTRGQQVTLSCSPISGHRSVSWYQQTPGQGLQFLFEYFSETQRNKGNFPGRFSGRQFSNSRSEMNVSTLELGDSALYLCASSRGGYGTSEETQYFGPGTRLLVL.

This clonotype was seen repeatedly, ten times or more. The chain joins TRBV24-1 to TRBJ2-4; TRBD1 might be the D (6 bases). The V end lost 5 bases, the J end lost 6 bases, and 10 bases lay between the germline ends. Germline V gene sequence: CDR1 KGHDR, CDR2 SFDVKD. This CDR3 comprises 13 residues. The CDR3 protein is CATSGQDRNIQYF. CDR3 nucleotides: TGTGCCACCAGTGGACAGGACAGAAACATTCAGTACTTC.

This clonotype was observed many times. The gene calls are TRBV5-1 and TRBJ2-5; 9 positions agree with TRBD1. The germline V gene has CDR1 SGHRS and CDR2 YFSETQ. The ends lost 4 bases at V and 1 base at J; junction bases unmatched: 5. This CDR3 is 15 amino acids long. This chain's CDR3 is CASSAGQGGQETQYF. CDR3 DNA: TGCGCCAGCAGCGCGGGACAGGGTGGCCAAGAGACCCAGTACTTC. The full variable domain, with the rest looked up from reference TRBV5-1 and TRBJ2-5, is KAGVTQTPRYLIKTRGQQVTLSCSPISGHRSVSWYQQTPGQGLQFLFEYFSETQRNKGNFPGRFSGRQFSNSRSEMNVSTLELGDSALYLCASSAGQGGQETQYFGPGTRLLVL.

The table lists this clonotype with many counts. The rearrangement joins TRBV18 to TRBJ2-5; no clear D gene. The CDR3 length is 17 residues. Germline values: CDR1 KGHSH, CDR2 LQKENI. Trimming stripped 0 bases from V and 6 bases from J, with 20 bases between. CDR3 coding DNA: TGTGCCAGCTCACCACCGTTGTCGGTATCAACTCTGCAGACCCAGTACTTC. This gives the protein CASSPPLSVSTLQTQYF.

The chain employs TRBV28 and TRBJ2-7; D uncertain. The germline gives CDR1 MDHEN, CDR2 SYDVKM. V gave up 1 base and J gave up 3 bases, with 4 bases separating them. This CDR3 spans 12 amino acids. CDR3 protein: CASSLSYYEQYF. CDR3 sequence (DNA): TGTGCCAGCAGTTTATCTTACTACGAGCAGTACTTC.

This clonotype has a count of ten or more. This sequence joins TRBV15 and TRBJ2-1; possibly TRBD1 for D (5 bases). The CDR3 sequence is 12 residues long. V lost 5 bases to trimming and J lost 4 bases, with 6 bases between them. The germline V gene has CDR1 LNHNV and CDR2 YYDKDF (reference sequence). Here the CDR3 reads CATSDSYNEQFF. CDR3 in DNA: TGTGCCACCAGCGACAGTTACAATGAGCAGTTCTTC.

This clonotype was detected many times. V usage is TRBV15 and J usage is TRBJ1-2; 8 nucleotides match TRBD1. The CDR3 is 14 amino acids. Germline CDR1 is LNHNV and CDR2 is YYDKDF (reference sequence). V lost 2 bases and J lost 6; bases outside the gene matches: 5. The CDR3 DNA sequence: TGTGCCACCAGCAGACGAGGACAGGGTAATGGCTACACCTTC. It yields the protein CATSRRGQGNGYTF.

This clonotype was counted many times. The chain's CDR3 is CASSYRGTRAREQYF. Here the CDR3 DNA reads TGTGCCAGCAGCTACAGAGGCACCAGGGCCCGCGAGCAGTACTTC. The genes are TRBV6-5 and TRBJ2-7; TRBD1 might be the D (5 bases). This CDR3 contains 15 residues. The V gene lost 6 bases and the J gene lost 6 bases, with 21 bases spanning the gap. In germline, CDR1 is MNHEY, CDR2 SVGAGI.

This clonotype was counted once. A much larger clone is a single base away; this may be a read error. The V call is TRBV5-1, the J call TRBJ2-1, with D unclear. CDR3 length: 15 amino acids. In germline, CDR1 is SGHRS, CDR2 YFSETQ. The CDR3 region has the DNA TGCGCCAGCATCTTGGATGACGGAGTCTACAATGAGCAGTTCTTC. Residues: CASILDDGVYNEQFF.

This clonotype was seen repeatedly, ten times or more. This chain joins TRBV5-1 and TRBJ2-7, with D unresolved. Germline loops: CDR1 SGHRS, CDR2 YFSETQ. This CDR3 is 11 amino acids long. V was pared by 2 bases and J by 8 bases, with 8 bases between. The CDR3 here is CASSLNLQQYF. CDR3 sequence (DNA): TGCGCCAGCAGCTTAAATCTACAGCAGTACTTC.

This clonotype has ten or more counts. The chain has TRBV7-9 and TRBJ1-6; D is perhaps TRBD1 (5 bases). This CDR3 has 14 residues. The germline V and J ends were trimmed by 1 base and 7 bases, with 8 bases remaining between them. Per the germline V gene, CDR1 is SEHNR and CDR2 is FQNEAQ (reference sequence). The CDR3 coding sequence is TGTGCCAGCAGCTTAGGACAGAGGAATTCACCCCTCCACTTT. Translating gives CASSLGQRNSPLHF.

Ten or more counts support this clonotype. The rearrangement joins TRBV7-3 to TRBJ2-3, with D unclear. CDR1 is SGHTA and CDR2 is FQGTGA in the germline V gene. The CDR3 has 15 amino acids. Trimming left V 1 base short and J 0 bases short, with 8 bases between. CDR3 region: CASSLNSQSTDTQYF. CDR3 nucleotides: TGTGCCAGCAGCTTAAACTCGCAGAGCACAGATACGCAGTATTTT.

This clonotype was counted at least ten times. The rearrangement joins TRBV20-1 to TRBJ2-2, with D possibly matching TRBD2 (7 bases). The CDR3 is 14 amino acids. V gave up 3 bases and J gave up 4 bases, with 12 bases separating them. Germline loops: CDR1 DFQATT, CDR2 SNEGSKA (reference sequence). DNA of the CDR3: TGCAGTGCTAGCGGGGGGCGGATCACCGGGGAGCTGTTTTTT. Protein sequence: CSASGGRITGELFF.

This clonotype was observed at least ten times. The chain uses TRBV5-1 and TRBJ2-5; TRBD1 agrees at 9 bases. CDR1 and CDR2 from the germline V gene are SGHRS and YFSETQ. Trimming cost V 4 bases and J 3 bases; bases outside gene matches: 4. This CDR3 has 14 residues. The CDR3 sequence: CASSPGQGEETQYF. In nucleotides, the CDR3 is TGCGCCAGCAGCCCGGGACAGGGAGAAGAGACCCAGTACTTC.

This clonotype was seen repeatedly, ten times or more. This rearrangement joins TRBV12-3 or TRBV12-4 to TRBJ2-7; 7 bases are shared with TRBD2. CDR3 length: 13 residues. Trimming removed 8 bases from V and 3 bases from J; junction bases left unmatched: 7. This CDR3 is CASQGPGGYEQYF. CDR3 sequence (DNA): TGTGCCAGCCAAGGACCGGGGGGCTACGAGCAGTACTTC.

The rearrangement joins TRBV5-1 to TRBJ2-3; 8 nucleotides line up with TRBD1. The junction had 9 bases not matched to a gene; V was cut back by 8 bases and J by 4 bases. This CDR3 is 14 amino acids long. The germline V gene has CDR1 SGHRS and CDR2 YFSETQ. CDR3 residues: CASSLGQGSDTQYF. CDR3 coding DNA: TGCGCCAGTAGCCTAGGACAGGGATCAGATACGCAGTATTTT.

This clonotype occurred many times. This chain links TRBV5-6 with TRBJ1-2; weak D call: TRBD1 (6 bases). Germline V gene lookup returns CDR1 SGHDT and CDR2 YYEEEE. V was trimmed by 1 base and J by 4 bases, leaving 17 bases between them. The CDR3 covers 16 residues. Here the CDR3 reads CASSLTGAGLGYGYTF. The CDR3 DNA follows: TGTGCCAGCAGCTTGACGGGGGCGGGGCTGGGCTATGGCTACACCTTC.